A single sample gave rise to the 3 T cell receptor beta chains below, sequenced in a study of blood T cell repertoires in COVID-19. Profiled with immunoSEQ multiplex PCR; TCRdb holds only in-frame clones, not every one. Here the sample spans around 250,000 clones, about 82% being singletons. Specimen: peripheral blood. These receptors were taken from a man at least 80 years old with acute or convalescent COVID-19.

V and J are TRBV15 and TRBJ2-7, with 8 positions matching TRBD1. The germline V gene has CDR1 LNHNV and CDR2 YYDKDF (reference sequence). There are 17 residues in the CDR3. V lost 2 bases to trimming and J lost 0 bases; unmatched junction nucleotides: 9. The CDR3 loop reads CATSRPAGQALSYEQYF. The DNA for the CDR3 is TGTGCCACCAGCAGACCTGCGGGACAGGCCCTCTCCTACGAGCAGTACTTC.

The chain recombines TRBV9 with TRBJ2-1; no firm D call. This CDR3 comprises 15 residues. Trimming took off 4 bases at V and 2 bases at J, with 13 bases between the two ends. The germline CDR1 and CDR2 sequences are SGDLS and YYNGEE. The CDR3, as DNA: TGTGCCAGCAGCTACGACTTTCGAGCCTACAATGAGCAGTTCTTC. Its protein product is CASSYDFRAYNEQFF.

The V and J genes are TRBV19 and TRBJ2-5; 8 bases fit TRBD1. Trimming removed 1 base from V and 5 bases from J; junction bases left unmatched: 3. CDR3 length: 14 amino acids. Germline CDR1 reads LNHDA; CDR2 reads SQIVND (reference sequence). CDR3 protein: CASSIGRDRETQYF. In DNA form, the CDR3 reads TGTGCCAGTAGTATAGGGCGGGACAGGGAGACCCAGTACTTC.